This is a list of T cell receptor beta chains from one sample in a study of OX40 agonist ivuxolimab in advanced cancers. Measured with immunoSEQ multiplex PCR; TCRdb has only the in-frame clones, and not every one. The sample comprises about 47,000 clones, about nine tenths of which are singletons, and roughly 7.8% rests with the top ten. The source material was CD4+ or CD8+ T cells sorted from blood, sampled in a trial of the OX40 agonist ivuxolimab. These receptors were taken from an adult with an advanced solid tumor such as melanoma, head and neck, liver or kidney cancer. The CDR3 runs from the conserved cysteine through the conserved F or W. The D gene is left open where the match is weak.

d_gene,v_gene,j_gene,CDR3nt,CDR3aa
TRBD1,TRBV11-3,TRBJ2-7,TGTGCCAGCAGCTTAGCCGGGACAGGGACCTACGAGCAGTACTTC,CASSLAGTGTYEQYF
.,TRBV2,TRBJ1-4,TGTGCCAGCAGTGATGATTTTGAAAAACTGTTTTTT,CASSDDFEKLFF
.,TRBV7-3,TRBJ1-3,TGTGCCAGCTCCTTAGGGGCGGGAAACACCATATATTTT,CASSLGAGNTIYF
.,TRBV5-5,TRBJ1-1,TGTGCCAGCAGCGTACAGGGAGGCACTGAAGCTTTCTTT,CASSVQGGTEAFF
.,TRBV6-5,TRBJ2-2,TGTGCCAGCAGTTCCTTGCGGTTCGCGAACACCGGGGAGCTGTTTTTT,CASSSLRFANTGELFF
.,TRBV27,TRBJ1-2,TGTGCCAGCAGTTTGAACAGCAACTATGGCTACACCTTC,CASSLNSNYGYTF
.,TRBV4-2,TRBJ2-7,TGTGCCAGCAGCCAGAAGGGGAGCGGCCCGAGCTCCTACGAGCAGTACTTC,CASSQKGSGPSSYEQYF
TRBD2,TRBV4-1,TRBJ2-1,TGCGCCAGCAGCCAAGATGTGATTAGCGGGAGATACAATGAGCAGTTCTTC,CASSQDVISGRYNEQFF
.,TRBV9,TRBJ1-3,TGTGCCAGCAGCGTACTAGGGGAATTCTCTGGAAACACCATATATTTT,CASSVLGEFSGNTIYF
.,TRBV5-6,TRBJ1-2,TGTGCCAGCAGCTTGATCTCGGGCTACACCTTC,CASSLISGYTF